This T cell receptor beta chain was captured by sequencing in a study of cytomegalovirus exposure and HLA in healthy donors. General observations from the study: Diagnosis of cytomegalovirus status made by the classifier reportedly showed high specificity and sensitivity. Despite most TCR sequences being rare, some public TCRs occurred in many donors. In vitro testing confirmed a few CMV-associated chains as specific for CMV antigens.

Data came from immunoSEQ multiplex PCR; TCRdb stores just in-frame clones and leaves some out. The sample records some 140,000 clones, roughly 81% being singletons. The donors were members of the validation cohort comprising 100 to 150 subjects, separate from the roughly 680-subject first cohort. The CDR3 loop spans 14 amino acids. V lost 3 bases and J lost 5, with 11 bases in between. Per germline, CDR1 LNHDA and CDR2 SQIVND (reference sequence). A note on this clone: What it binds is not known.

This TCR was sampled from a young woman in good health and CMV-seronegative. Source material: PBMCs. This rearrangement joins TRBV19 to TRBJ1-5; D remains ambiguous. For the CDR3, the DNA is TGTGCCAGTAGTATTGCGGGAAACGATCAGCCCCAGCATTTT. It specifies CASSIAGNDQPQHF.